This TCR beta chain was found in a study of post-analysis software for immune sequencing data (dated by TCRdb to the mid-2010s). At the level of the whole study: Disease courses on record covered relapsing-remitting, secondary progressive and progressive-relapsing multiple sclerosis, though some patients had no subtype annotation. The multiple sclerosis patient repertoires were compared with ten to eleven previously published healthy control repertoires from donors aged roughly 6 to 27 years. A subset of samples was prepared in parallel using single-end sample barcoding, then pooled and co-amplified after Illumina adapter ligation.

TCR beta repertoires were profiled from peripheral blood of more than ten young patients with multiple sclerosis to demonstrate the VDJtools post-analysis software. The multiple sclerosis patients were children and adolescents between roughly 6 and 16 years of age. The CDR3 starts with the cysteine, ends with the phenylalanine, and has 14 residues. Only the CDR3 DNA stays, 42 bases, in frame from base 1. Taken from the germline V gene, the CDR1 and CDR2 loops are SGHRS and YFSETQ. From V the trimming removes 4 bases and from J it removes 4 bases, while the gene matches leave 3 bases of the junction unaccounted for. A word on this clonotype: No antigen is known for it. Per-base qualities were not stored, and no clone one base away is much larger.

Results the study describes overall, beyond this receptor: The control group was slightly older than the multiple sclerosis patient group. Multiple sclerosis patients had significantly lower normalized Chao1 diversity than controls, a result that suggests substantial peripheral T-cell clonal expansion. Direct clustering with F measure showed strong co-clustering of samples prepared in the same batch, prompting a batch-effect correction. Significantly higher frequencies in patients than in controls were found for roughly 5 TRBV segments, including TRBV5-6, TRBV5-1 and TRBV20-1.

The library came from PCR. Sequencing was performed on an Illumina HiSeq 2500. Unique molecular identifiers were incorporated into TCR beta cDNA libraries to reduce PCR and sequencing biases. Per 1 to 10 million input T cells, approximately 500,000 cDNA molecules were obtained, such that each molecule approximated one T cell. Patient libraries were prepared and sequenced with the same protocol used for the earlier healthy control dataset. Within a given batch, samples were prepared together, multiplexed and sequenced on the same HiSeq lane. On the authors' methods: Raw barcoded reads were processed with MIGEC, and single-read molecular identifier groups were discarded before consensus assembly and CDR3 extraction. VDJtools was used for post-analysis of the clonotype tables, with diversity normalized by down-sampling every dataset to the smallest sample size. Repertoire overlap clustering matched CDR3 amino acid but not nucleotide sequences to correct batch-related cross-sample contamination. Clones were called with MiXCR by TCRdb after fastp trimmed the public reads at Q25, and only in-frame beta chains were retained. Each entry merges the rows of one CDR3 protein and shows their most common DNA and genes. The V and J calls here are based on TCRdb, not the publication. A total of fewer than 600,000 distinct CDR3 sequences appear in this sample, around 40% of them only once. The ten largest clones add up to 9% to 13% of the sample.

Here the chain combines TRBV5-1 and TRBJ2-1; a stretch of 9 junction bases matches TRBD1. This sequence originates from a girl between 10 and 17 years old with multiple sclerosis. The sequenced material came from blood. The DNA sequence is given as TGCGCCAGCAGCCTCGGGACAGGGTACAATGAGCAGTTCTTC. It codes for CASSLGTGYNEQFF.